This T cell receptor beta chain stems from a study of blood T cell repertoires in COVID-19. The overall study: The samples span acute and convalescent COVID-19 from the United States, Italy and Spain.

The V segment lost 8 bases and the J segment 3 bases; nucleotides outside the gene matches: 4. CDR3 length: 14 amino acids. Germline assignment: CDR1 PRHDT and CDR2 FYEKMQ (reference sequence). Per the original data handling: Scientists estimated how many nucleated cells there were by amplifying reference gene primers. TCRdb keeps only in-frame clones here, not all; method: immunoSEQ multiplex PCR. V and J calls and clone size follow that table, whereas D and trimming were derived from the DNA. The sample has over 45,000 clones; approximately 86% are singletons. Specimen: peripheral blood. The chain combines TRBV13 with TRBJ1-6, with 7 bases lining up with TRBD1. The clonotype was recovered from an elderly woman with acute or convalescent COVID-19. For the CDR3, the DNA is TGTGCCAGCGGCCGACAGGGCTATAATTCACCCCTCCACTTT. Amino acid sequence: CASGRQGYNSPLHF. Full variable domain (missing parts from reference TRBV13 and TRBJ1-6): AAGVIQSPRHLIKEKRETATLKCYPIPRHDTVYWYQQGPGQDPQFLISFYEKMQSDKGSIPDRFSAQQFSDYHSELNMSSLELGDSALYFCASGRQGYNSPLHFGNGTRLTVT.